This is a list of T cell receptor beta chains from one sample in a study of T cell changes during pregnancy in multiple sclerosis. Only in-frame clones appear in the TCRdb table, and some are missing; sequencing was by immunoSEQ multiplex PCR. The sample includes tens of thousands of clones, approximately 90% of them seen just once. The source material was CD4+ T cells from peripheral blood mononuclear cells, sampled in the second trimester of pregnancy. The receptors stem from a female donor with multiple sclerosis, enrolled in a pregnancy study. Both conserved end residues are part of each CDR3. A D gene is named only where the DNA matches it firmly. For some rows the clone size is stated as once, few or many, or as a class when expanded; others skip it.

>.|.|TRBJ1-6|TRBV7-2
CATGREDSPLHF
TGTGCCACCGGCAGGGAAGATTCACCCCTCCACTTT
>.|.|TRBJ2-2|TRBV4-3
CASSQDPQSTGELFF
TGCGCCAGCAGCCAAGATCCGCAGTCAACCGGGGAGCTGTTTTTT
>TRBD2|.|TRBJ2-1|TRBV7-6
CASSLAGGPDEQFF
TGTGCCAGCAGCTTGGCGGGAGGGCCGGATGAGCAGTTCTTC
>.|.|TRBJ2-1|TRBV6-5
CASSRGHYNEQFF
TGTGCCAGCAGTCGGGGACATTACAATGAGCAGTTCTTC
>.|medium-sized|TRBJ1-2|TRBV7-3
CASSLNPGYGYTF
TGTGCCAGCAGCTTAAACCCAGGCTATGGCTACACCTTC
>.|.|TRBJ2-5|TRBV2
CASSGEIRETQYF
TGTGCCAGCAGTGGCGAGATCAGGGAGACCCAGTACTTC
>.|.|TRBJ2-1|TRBV30
CAWGSSDEQFF
TGTGCCTGGGGGTCTAGCGATGAGCAGTTCTTC
>.|.|TRBJ2-7|TRBV5-1
CASSLEQYYEQYF
TGCGCCAGCAGCTTGGAACAGTACTACGAGCAGTACTTC
>TRBD1|.|TRBJ1-1|TRBV7-9
CASSGRTGAGTEAFF
TGTGCCAGCAGCGGCCGCACAGGGGCGGGCACTGAAGCTTTCTTT
>TRBD1|.|TRBJ1-1|TRBV6-6
CASSQGQRNTEAFF
TGTGCCAGCAGCCAGGGACAGAGGAACACTGAAGCTTTCTTT
>.|.|TRBJ2-5|TRBV5-1
CASSFDRSEETQYF
TGCGCCAGCAGCTTTGACCGGAGCGAAGAGACCCAGTACTTC
>.|.|TRBJ2-2|TRBV25-1
CASSEQGGTGELFF
TGTGCCAGCAGTGAGCAGGGTGGGACCGGGGAGCTGTTTTTT
>TRBD2|.|TRBJ2-1|TRBV6-6
CASSLSGSGYNEQFF
TGTGCCAGCAGTTTAAGCGGGAGCGGCTACAATGAGCAGTTCTTC
>.|.|TRBJ2-1|TRBV9
CASSVPSVAASYNEQFF
TGTGCCAGCAGCGTCCCGTCCGTAGCGGCCTCCTACAATGAGCAGTTCTTC
>.|.|TRBJ2-1|TRBV18
CASSPPSGNNEQFF
TGTGCCAGCTCACCTCCCAGCGGAAACAATGAGCAGTTCTTC